The entry below describes one TCR beta chain. Its antigen is as yet unknown. Per the germline V gene, CDR1 is SGDLS and CDR2 is YYNGEE. The CDR3 is 14 amino acids. Trimming removed 0 bases at V and 7 bases at J, with 10 bases between. The data originate from a study of T-cell memory formation after mild COVID-19. Findings of the study overall: That cross-reactive memory joined was suggested by some responding clones appearing in pre-infection memory.

Constant-segment-primed 5'RACE gave TCR alpha and TCR beta cDNA libraries with sample barcodes and UMIs. TCRdb recomputed calls from the 5' RACE reads with MiXCR, one row per CDR3 protein. The repertoire holds 450,000 to 700,000 distinct CDR3 sequences, with 15% to 20% as singletons. The rearrangement joins TRBV9 to TRBJ1-4, with D perhaps TRBD1 (5 bases). This TCR derives from an adult woman who had mild COVID-19 (a few samples of this study predate the infection). Cell type and time point are not known. Source material: PBMCs or a T cell subset sorted from them (not recorded which). The CDR3 nucleotides read TGTGCCAGCAGCGTAGGCGGGACGGGTGAAAAACTGTTTTTT. This sequence encodes CASSVGGTGEKLFF.